Below, one TCR beta chain is given with its context. The sample originates from a study of shared clonotypes between healthy human individuals. Donors, healthy HIV-negative adults, lacked recent acute infections or vaccinations. Germline values: CDR1 SGHKS, CDR2 YYEKEE (reference sequence). This CDR3 is 17 amino acids long. V lost 2 bases, J lost 2 bases, and 19 bases lay in between. The data were produced by immunoSEQ multiplex PCR, yet TCRdb's version contains in-frame clones alone and is incomplete. The table includes some 2,100,000 clones, around 95% detected once. This chain links TRBV5-5 with TRBJ2-5, with D maybe TRBD1 (6 bases). Material for sequencing was naive CD4+ T cells sorted from blood. As for subset: CD45RA+ positively selected. The clonotype comes from a man younger than 30 in good health. The CDR3 spells CASSFTSRTVRQETQYF. CDR3 coding DNA: TGTGCCAGCAGCTTTACGTCGCGGACAGTCCGACAAGAGACCCAGTACTTC.